Shown below are 29 T cell receptor beta chains from a single sample sequenced in a study of OX40 agonist ivuxolimab in advanced cancers. Clones were read by immunoSEQ multiplex PCR, and TCRdb kept only the in-frame ones, dropping some. This sample carries around 93,000 clones, 87% of them seen once, and the ten largest clones take around 1.6%. Sample: CD4+ or CD8+ T cells sorted from blood, taken in a trial of the OX40 agonist ivuxolimab. Source of these receptors: an adult with an advanced solid tumor such as melanoma, head and neck, liver or kidney cancer.

The J gene is TRBJ2-1, the V gene TRBV2; a weak D match, TRBD2 (5 bases). The germline gives CDR1 SNHLY, CDR2 FYNNEI. Trimming removed 4 bases at V and 0 bases at J, with 10 bases between. The CDR3 has 15 amino acids. Here the CDR3 DNA reads TGTGCCAGCAGTGCTAGCTCCAGCTCCTACAATGAGCAGTTCTTC. Translation gives CASSASSSSYNEQFF.

The rearrangement links TRBV27 to TRBJ2-6; D call uncertain. The CDR3 is made up of 17 amino acids. Germline V gene lookup returns CDR1 MNHEY and CDR2 SMNVEV (reference sequence). V dropped 6 bases and J dropped 0 bases, with 15 bases sitting between them. Written as DNA, the CDR3 is TGTGCCAGCAGACCCGGGCAGGCAAACTCTGGGGCCAACGTCCTGACTTTC. It yields the protein CASRPGQANSGANVLTF.

CDR3 protein: CAISDYSGRANNEQFF. In DNA, the CDR3 is TGTGCCATCAGTGACTATAGCGGGAGGGCAAACAATGAGCAGTTCTTC. The chain recombines TRBV10-3 with TRBJ2-1; 11 bases align to TRBD2. Germline CDR1 reads ENHRY; CDR2 reads SYGVKD. The CDR3 runs 16 residues. Trimming at V came to 3 bases and at J to 5 bases, leaving 6 bases not matched to a gene.

The chain carries TRBV7-8 and TRBJ2-3; TRBD1 or TRBD2 may be the D gene (6 bases each). Germline V gives CDR1 SGHVS, CDR2 FQNEAQ. Trimming left V 1 base short and J 0 bases short, with 14 bases between. The CDR3 covers 17 residues. The CDR3 reads CASSLVPGARSTDTQYF. The CDR3 DNA follows: TGTGCCAGCAGCTTAGTACCGGGGGCGCGGAGCACAGATACGCAGTATTTT.

The CDR3 DNA follows: TGTGCCAGCAAGCTCAGGGGGCGAGGCTATGGCTACACCTTC. Amino acids: CASKLRGRGYGYTF. V usage is TRBV2 and J usage is TRBJ1-2, with 8 bases fitting TRBD1. This CDR3 is 14 amino acids long. CDR1 SNHLY and CDR2 FYNNEI come from the germline V gene. V shed 7 bases and J 4 bases; nucleotides not matched to a gene: 8.

This clone was recorded once. The V gene is TRBV15, the J gene TRBJ1-6; D might be TRBD1 (6 bases). Germline CDR1 and CDR2: LNHNV and YYDKDF (reference sequence). The CDR3 loop spans 16 amino acids. The V and J ends lost 0 bases and 7 bases respectively, with 13 bases between them. This CDR3 reads CATSREAGEGNSPLHF. The CDR3 DNA reads as TGTGCCACCAGCAGAGAGGCAGGGGAAGGGAATTCACCCCTCCACTTT.

The rearrangement joins TRBV19 to TRBJ2-7; TRBD1 aligns across 12 bases. Germline V gene data show CDR1 as LNHDA and CDR2 as SQIVND (reference sequence). The V and J ends lost 11 bases and 4 bases, in that order; junction bases with no gene match: 3. The CDR3 sequence is 12 residues long. In DNA, the CDR3 is TGTGCCGGGGACAGGGGGCGATACGAGCAGTACTTC. Encoded protein: CAGDRGRYEQYF.

This sequence joins TRBV19 and TRBJ2-3, with 12 bases identical to TRBD2. Germline CDR1 LNHDA, CDR2 SQIVND (reference sequence). The V and J ends lost 2 bases and 4 bases, in that order; junction bases with no gene match: 7. CDR3 length: 17 residues. The CDR3 reads CASSITASGRGADTQYF. CDR3 sequence (DNA): TGTGCCAGTAGTATAACGGCTAGCGGGAGGGGTGCAGATACGCAGTATTTT.

This rearrangement joins TRBV13 to TRBJ2-5, with TRBD1 matching over 7 bases. The J call may be wrong; the DNA end is better matched by TRBJ2-7. The V gene's germline CDR1 is PRHDT and CDR2 FYEKMQ (reference sequence). This CDR3 spans 15 amino acids. The CDR3 reads CASSLGDRVYYEQYF. The CDR3 DNA reads TGTGCCAGCAGCTTAGGTGACAGGGTCTACTACGAGCAGTACTTC.

Written as DNA, the CDR3 is TGCGCCAGCAGCCTCGGGACAGGGGCCCGCTCAACTAATGAAAAACTGTTTTTT. It yields the protein CASSLGTGARSTNEKLFF. The V gene is TRBV4-3, the J gene TRBJ1-4; 10 bases fit TRBD1. The CDR3 spans 18 residues. The V gene end was trimmed by 4 bases and the J gene end by 0 bases; junction bases not matched to a gene: 8. From germline, CDR1 is LGHNA and CDR2 YSLEER.

This clone occurred a few times. Other DNA variants within this sample encode the same CDR3. This chain joins TRBV4-3 and TRBJ2-5; no clear D gene. The CDR3 runs 14 residues. The ends were cut back, 0 bases at V and 5 bases at J, with 10 bases in the middle. Germline V gives CDR1 LGHNA, CDR2 YSLEER. The chain's CDR3 is CASSQDTSRETQYF. In nucleotides, the CDR3 is TGCGCCAGCAGCCAAGATACCAGCCGCGAGACCCAGTACTTC.

The rearrangement joins TRBV10-2 to TRBJ2-2, with D possibly being TRBD2 (5 bases). Germline lookup yields CDR1 WSHSY and CDR2 SAAADI. The CDR3 totals 14 residues. The ends were cut back, 9 bases at V and 2 bases at J, with 13 bases in the middle. The CDR3 bases are TGCGCCAGTTTACTAGGGATTAACACCGGGGAGCTGTTTTTT. It yields the protein CASLLGINTGELFF.

This rearrangement joins TRBV5-1 to TRBJ2-1; D gene ambiguous. This CDR3 contains 13 residues. V dropped 0 bases and J dropped 4 bases, with 5 bases sitting between them. The germline gives CDR1 SGHRS, CDR2 YFSETQ. The CDR3 sequence is CASSLAPYNEQFF. The CDR3 DNA is TGCGCCAGCAGCTTGGCCCCGTACAATGAGCAGTTCTTC.

CDR3 DNA: TGTGCCAGTAGTATGGGCAGCCTATACACCATATATTTT. This codes for CASSMGSLYTIYF. This chain joins TRBV19 and TRBJ1-3; D gene ambiguous. The length of the CDR3 is 13 residues. CDR1 and CDR2 (germline): LNHDA, SQIVND (reference sequence). V gave up 3 bases and J gave up 8 bases, with 11 bases separating them. The variable domain in full, with the rest retrieved from reference TRBV19 and TRBJ1-3, is DGGITQSPKYLFRKEGQNVTLSCEQNLNHDAMYWYRQDPGQGLRLIYYSQIVNDFQKGDIAEGYSVSREKKESFPLTVTSAQKNPTAFYLCASSMGSLYTIYFGEGSWLTVV.

The chain links TRBV6-1 to TRBJ2-3, with D possibly called TRBD1 or TRBD2 (5 bases each). Germline V gene data show CDR1 as MNHNS and CDR2 as SASEGT. The germline V and J ends were trimmed by 6 bases and 1 base, with 14 bases remaining between them. The length of the CDR3 is 15 residues. CDR3 in amino acids: CASSPLGPGTDTQYF. CDR3 in DNA: TGTGCCAGCAGCCCGCTGGGACCAGGCACAGATACGCAGTATTTT.

V usage is TRBV5-8 and J usage is TRBJ2-2, with D tentatively TRBD1 or TRBD2 (5 bases each). The V gene's germline CDR1 is SGHTS and CDR2 YDEGEE. The CDR3 length is 15 residues. Deletions cut 2 bases from V and 3 bases from J, with 11 bases between. As DNA, the CDR3 is TGTGCCAGCAGCTTAAGAGGGGCGGACACCGGGGAGCTGTTTTTT. It yields the protein CASSLRGADTGELFF.

This chain uses TRBV6-5 with TRBJ2-3; either TRBD1 or TRBD2 may fit D (6 bases each). Germline lookup yields CDR1 MNHEY and CDR2 SVGAGI. The V end was cut by 7 bases, the J end by 6 bases, with 17 bases between. The CDR3 length is 14 residues. The CDR3 spells CASKALGAGDTQYF. The CDR3 nucleotides read TGTGCCAGCAAGGCTCTGGGGGCGGGGGATACGCAGTATTTT.

The V call is TRBV29-1, the J call TRBJ1-5; TRBD1 agrees at 7 bases. The CDR3 totals 13 residues. Germline trimming cut 0 bases from V and 7 bases from J; bases unmatched to any gene: 3. The germline V gene has CDR1 SQVTM and CDR2 ANQGSEA. CDR3 protein: CSVEEGGRQPQHF. In nucleotides, the CDR3 is TGCAGCGTTGAAGAAGGGGGCAGGCAGCCCCAGCATTTT. Based on the CDR3 plus reference TRBV29-1 and TRBJ1-5, the full variable domain is SAVISQKPSRDICQRGTSLTIQCQVDSQVTMMFWYRQQPGQSLTLIATANQGSEATYESGFVIDKFPISRPNLTFSTLTVSNMSPEDSSIYLCSVEEGGRQPQHFGDGTRLSIL.

In its sample, this clone was seen a few times. The chain employs TRBV15 and TRBJ2-7; TRBD2 matches 7 bases. The CDR3 loop spans 15 amino acids. Looked up from germline, CDR1 is LNHNV and CDR2 is YYDKDF (reference sequence). V gave up 0 bases and J gave up 2 bases; unmatched junction bases: 4. The CDR3 sequence: CATSRDGAGAYEQYF. DNA of the CDR3: TGTGCCACCAGCAGAGATGGGGCGGGAGCCTACGAGCAGTACTTC.

V is TRBV5-1 and J is TRBJ2-7; D gene ambiguous. Trimming took 0 bases from V and 4 from J, leaving 11 bases between them. The CDR3 loop spans 14 amino acids. CDR1 and CDR2 (germline): SGHRS, YFSETQ. The CDR3: CASSLEGGRYEQYF. In nucleotides, the CDR3 is TGCGCCAGCAGCTTGGAGGGCGGTCGGTACGAGCAGTACTTC. Variable domain in full (rest from reference TRBV5-1 and TRBJ2-7): KAGVTQTPRYLIKTRGQQVTLSCSPISGHRSVSWYQQTPGQGLQFLFEYFSETQRNKGNFPGRFSGRQFSNSRSEMNVSTLELGDSALYLCASSLEGGRYEQYFGPGTRLTVT.

The chain carries TRBV19 and TRBJ1-3; D is uncertain. This CDR3 comprises 13 residues. Trimming left V 5 bases short and J 2 bases short, with 7 bases between. The germline V gene encodes CDR1 LNHDA and CDR2 SQIVND (reference sequence). Written as DNA, the CDR3 is TGTGCCAGTAGTTCAGGAGCTGGAAACACCATATATTTT. Translated, it gives CASSSGAGNTIYF.

The chain joins TRBV29-1 to TRBJ2-5; D might be TRBD1 or TRBD2, each matching 5 bases. V lost 6 bases and J lost 2, with 16 bases in between. CDR1 is SQVTM, CDR2 ANQGSEA, per germline. The CDR3 is 14 amino acids. The CDR3 sequence is CSVYTGTPQETQYF. The CDR3 region has the DNA TGCAGCGTATACACCGGGACGCCGCAAGAGACCCAGTACTTC.

This chain uses TRBV11-2 with TRBJ2-2; D remains ambiguous. This CDR3 region has 15 residues. Germline V gene lookup returns CDR1 SGHAT and CDR2 FQNNGV. Trimming shortened V by 1 base and J by 0 bases, and 6 bases separated the two germline ends. The CDR3 reads CASSLVQANTGELFF. The CDR3 DNA reads TGTGCCAGCAGCTTAGTACAAGCGAACACCGGGGAGCTGTTTTTT.

The rearrangement links TRBV4-2 to TRBJ2-7; 7 bases agree with TRBD2. The V and J ends lost 0 bases and 1 base, in that order; junction bases with no gene match: 6. Per germline, CDR1 LGHNA and CDR2 YNFKEQ. The CDR3 contains 16 residues. CDR3 protein: CASSQEPGLKSYEQYF. The CDR3 DNA reads TGTGCCAGCAGCCAAGAGCCGGGACTAAAGTCCTACGAGCAGTACTTC.

The rearrangement uses TRBV4-3 and TRBJ2-5; D possibly corresponds to TRBD1 (5 bases). The CDR3 totals 14 residues. The ends were cut back, 4 bases at V and 5 bases at J, with 14 bases in the middle. CDR1 is LGHNA and CDR2 is YSLEER in the germline V gene. The CDR3 nucleotides read TGCGCCAGCAGCCGAGGACATCAAGGGGAGACCCAGTACTTC. Translated: CASSRGHQGETQYF.

Only one count was recorded for this clone. The rearrangement uses TRBV6-6 and TRBJ1-1; D may be TRBD1 (5 bases). There are 14 residues in the CDR3. CDR1 MNHNY and CDR2 SVGAGI come from the germline V gene (reference sequence). Trimming left V 6 bases short and J 0 bases short, with 11 bases between. In DNA, the CDR3 is TGTGCCAGCAGGCCGGACAACGTGAACACTGAAGCTTTCTTT. Translating it yields CASRPDNVNTEAFF.

J is TRBJ1-5 and V is TRBV4-2; 10 nucleotides agree with TRBD1. V trimming: 1 base; J trimming: 6 bases; junction bases outside the gene matches: 3. The germline CDR1 and CDR2 sequences are LGHNA and YNFKEQ. The CDR3 sequence is 15 residues long. Here the CDR3 reads CASSQGQGASQPQHF. CDR3 DNA sequence: TGTGCCAGCAGCCAAGGACAGGGGGCTAGTCAGCCCCAGCATTTT.

V is TRBV11-2 and J is TRBJ1-1; D is uncertain. This CDR3 has 11 residues. Germline CDR1 reads SGHAT; CDR2 reads FQNNGV. V dropped 3 bases and J dropped 4 bases, with 3 bases sitting between them. The CDR3 nucleotides are TGTGCCAGCAGCTTTGTCACTGAAGCTTTCTTT. Its translation is CASSFVTEAFF.

The chain joins TRBV6-5 to TRBJ1-5; D is unresolved. The CDR3 loop spans 14 amino acids. Germline V gene lookup returns CDR1 MNHEY and CDR2 SVGAGI. Trimming took 5 bases from V and 2 from J, leaving 10 bases between them. CDR3 residues: CASSRLRGNQPQHF. In nucleotides, the CDR3 is TGTGCCAGCAGTCGGCTGAGGGGCAATCAGCCCCAGCATTTT.